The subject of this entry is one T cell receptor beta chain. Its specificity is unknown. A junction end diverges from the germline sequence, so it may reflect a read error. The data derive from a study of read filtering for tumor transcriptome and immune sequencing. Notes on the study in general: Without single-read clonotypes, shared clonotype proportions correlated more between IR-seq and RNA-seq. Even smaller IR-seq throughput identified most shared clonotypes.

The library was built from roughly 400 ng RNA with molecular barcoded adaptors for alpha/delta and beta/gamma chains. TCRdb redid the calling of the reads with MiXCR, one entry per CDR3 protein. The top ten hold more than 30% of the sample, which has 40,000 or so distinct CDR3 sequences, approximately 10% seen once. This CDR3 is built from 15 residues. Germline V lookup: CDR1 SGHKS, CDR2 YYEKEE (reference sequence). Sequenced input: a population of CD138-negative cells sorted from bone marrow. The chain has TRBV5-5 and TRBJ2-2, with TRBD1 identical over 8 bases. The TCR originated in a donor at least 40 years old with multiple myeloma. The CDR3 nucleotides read TGTGCCAGCAGCTTGCGGCAGGGGGCAGGCGGGGAGCTGTCTTTT. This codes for CASSLRQGAGGELSF.